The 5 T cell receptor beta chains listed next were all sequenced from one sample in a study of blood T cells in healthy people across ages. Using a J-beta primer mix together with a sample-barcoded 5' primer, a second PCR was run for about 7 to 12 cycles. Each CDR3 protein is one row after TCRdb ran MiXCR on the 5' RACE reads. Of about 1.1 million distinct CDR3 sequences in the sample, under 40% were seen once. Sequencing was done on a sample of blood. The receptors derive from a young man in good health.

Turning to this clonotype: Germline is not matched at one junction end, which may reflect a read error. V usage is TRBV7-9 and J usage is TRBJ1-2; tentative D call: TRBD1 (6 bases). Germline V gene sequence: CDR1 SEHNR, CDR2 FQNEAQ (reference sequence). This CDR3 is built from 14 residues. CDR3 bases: TGTGCCAGCAGCCCGAGGGGGGGGCCGAGTGGCTGCACCTTC. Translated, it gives CASSPRGGPSGCTF.

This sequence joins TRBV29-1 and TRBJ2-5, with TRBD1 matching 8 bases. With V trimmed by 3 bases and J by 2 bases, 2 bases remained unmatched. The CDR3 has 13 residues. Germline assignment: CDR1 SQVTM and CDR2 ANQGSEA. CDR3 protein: CSVEGTGQETQYF. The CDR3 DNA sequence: TGCAGCGTTGAGGGGACAGGTCAAGAGACCCAGTACTTC.

DNA for the CDR3: TGTGCCAGCAGAAGGGACAATACTAACTATGGCTACACCTTC. It translates to CASRRDNTNYGYTF. The chain has TRBV6-2 or TRBV6-3 and TRBJ1-2, with a possible D match to TRBD1 (6 bases). The germline CDR1 and CDR2 sequences are MNHEY and SVGEGT. V dropped 6 bases and J dropped 0 bases, with 11 bases sitting between them. This CDR3 comprises 14 residues.

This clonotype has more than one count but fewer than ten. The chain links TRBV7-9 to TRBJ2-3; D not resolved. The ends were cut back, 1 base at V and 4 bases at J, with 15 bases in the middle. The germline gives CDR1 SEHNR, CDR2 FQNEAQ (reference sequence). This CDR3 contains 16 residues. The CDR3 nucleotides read TGTGCCAGCAGCTTAGTTTCGGTTACCACCGCAGATACGCAGTATTTT. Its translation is CASSLVSVTTADTQYF. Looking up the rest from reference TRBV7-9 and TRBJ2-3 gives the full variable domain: DTGVSQNPRHKITKRGQNVTFRCDPISEHNRLYWYRQTLGQGPEFLTYFQNEAQLEKSRLLSDRFSAERPKGSFSTLEIQRTEQGDSAMYLCASSLVSVTTADTQYFGPGTRLTVL.

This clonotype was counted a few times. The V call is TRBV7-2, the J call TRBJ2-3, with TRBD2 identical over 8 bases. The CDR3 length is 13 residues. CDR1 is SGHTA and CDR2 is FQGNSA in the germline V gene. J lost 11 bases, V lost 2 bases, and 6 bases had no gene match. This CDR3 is CASSLSNGGGQYF. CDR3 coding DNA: TGTGCCAGCAGCTTATCCAACGGGGGGGGGCAGTATTTT.